A single sample gave rise to the 32 T cell receptor beta chains below, sequenced in a study of shared clonotypes between healthy human individuals (dated by TCRdb to about 2020). The library was obtained by the immunoSEQ multiplex PCR assay. What TCRdb holds here is the immuneACCESS table cut down to in-frame rearrangements. Part of the clones is not present; checked against another copy, under half of the missing clones reflect an unresolved V gene, and the others are unexplained. Within this sample are approximately 2.4 million clones, with 90% to 96% of them counted one time only. Roughly 0.13% of the sample goes to the ten largest clones. Sequencing input: naive CD4+ T cells sorted from blood. The sample's cell subset or site label is to be understood as: CD45RA+ positively selected. These receptors all come from a man aged 18 to 35 in good health.

As for this clone: Other DNA sequences within the sample encode an identical CDR3. The chain couples TRBV9 to TRBJ2-3; unclear D gene. The CDR3 covers 15 residues. Germline V gene sequence: CDR1 SGDLS, CDR2 YYNGEE. V lost 0 bases, J lost 0 bases, and 8 bases lay in between. The CDR3 coding sequence is TGTGCCAGCAGCGTAGAGGGTACTAGCACAGATACGCAGTATTTT. Its translation is CASSVEGTSTDTQYF.

This clone has just one count. J is TRBJ2-1 and V is TRBV18, with 10 bases fitting TRBD2. Germline-derived CDR1 and CDR2 are KGHSH and LQKENI. The CDR3 is 16 amino acids. V lost 6 bases, J lost 5 bases, and 10 bases stayed unmatched. CDR3 sequence: CASSQTSGRVHNEQFF. In DNA, the CDR3 is TGTGCCAGCTCTCAAACAAGCGGGAGGGTCCACAATGAGCAGTTCTTC.

This clone was picked up one time. The rearrangement uses TRBV6-1 and TRBJ2-1, with D tentatively TRBD1 (5 bases). Germline CDR1 reads MNHNS; CDR2 reads SASEGT. This CDR3 is 17 amino acids long. The V end lost 4 bases, the J end lost 5 bases, and 21 bases lay between the germline ends. DNA for the CDR3: TGTGCCAGCAGTGGAATAGGGGTGTTTTCCGTCAACAATGAGCAGTTCTTC. Amino acids: CASSGIGVFSVNNEQFF.

The V and J genes are TRBV4-3 and TRBJ1-4; D is ambiguous. V lost 4 bases and J lost 7, with 16 bases in between. Germline CDR1 LGHNA, CDR2 YSLEER. The CDR3 spans 15 residues. CDR3 protein: CASSLGLSASEKLFF. DNA for the CDR3: TGCGCCAGCAGCCTTGGACTCTCGGCTTCTGAAAAACTGTTTTTT.

This clone was detected a few times. The sample has other DNA sequences that encode this CDR3 too. The chain is built from TRBV9 and TRBJ2-5; 10 bases fit TRBD2. The CDR3 consists of 14 residues. Per the germline V gene, CDR1 is SGDLS and CDR2 is YYNGEE. The trim removed 0 bases at V and 4 bases at J, leaving 0 bases unmatched. DNA for the CDR3: TGTGCCAGCAGCGTAGGACTAGCGGGAGAGACCCAGTACTTC. Translation: CASSVGLAGETQYF.

This chain joins TRBV30 and TRBJ1-5, with D perhaps matching TRBD1 (5 bases). The CDR3 loop spans 15 amino acids. Trimming cost V 0 bases and J 6 bases, with 15 bases left between them. Germline CDR1 and CDR2: GTSNPN and SVGIG (reference sequence). The CDR3 DNA reads TGTGCCTGGAGTGTACGGGGCGGCGGAACTCAGCCCCAGCATTTT. Translating gives CAWSVRGGGTQPQHF.

This clone was found once. The J gene is TRBJ2-5, the V gene TRBV5-1; D unclear. The V gene's germline CDR1 is SGHRS and CDR2 YFSETQ. Trimming stripped 0 bases from V and 2 bases from J, with 11 bases between. The CDR3 contains 15 residues. CDR3 in amino acids: CASSLASLGQETQYF. The CDR3 coding sequence is TGCGCCAGCAGCTTGGCCTCGTTAGGGCAAGAGACCCAGTACTTC.

This chain links TRBV10-1 with TRBJ2-7, with D tentatively TRBD2 (6 bases). The germline gives CDR1 WNHNN, CDR2 SYGVQD (reference sequence). CDR3 length equals 17 residues. The germline V and J ends were trimmed by 11 bases and 0 bases, with 26 bases remaining between them. CDR3 in amino acids: CAYFHRLVGNSSYEQYF. In nucleotides, the CDR3 is TGCGCCTATTTCCACCGACTAGTGGGTAATAGCTCCTACGAGCAGTACTTC.

The chain combines TRBV29-1 with TRBJ2-3, with 9 bases identical to TRBD2. V dropped 4 bases and J dropped 2; count of bases not matched to a gene: 7. Germline CDR1 reads SQVTM; CDR2 reads ANQGSEA. The CDR3 loop spans 15 amino acids. The CDR3 loop reads CSVASAGGATDTQYF. For the CDR3, the DNA is TGCAGCGTTGCCTCAGCGGGGGGCGCCACAGATACGCAGTATTTT.

The V and J genes are TRBV28 and TRBJ2-7; D may be TRBD1 or TRBD2 (5 bases each). V lost 6 bases and J lost 1, with 19 bases in between. CDR1 is MDHEN and CDR2 is SYDVKM in the germline V gene. The CDR3 is 16 residues long. CDR3 DNA: TGTGCCAGCAGGGCGGCCGGGACCGCGCAATCCTACGAGCAGTACTTC. Amino acids: CASRAAGTAQSYEQYF.

This rearrangement joins TRBV5-1 to TRBJ2-7, with 7 bases that match TRBD2. Germline loops: CDR1 SGHRS, CDR2 YFSETQ. V was clipped by 3 bases and J by 1 base; unmatched bases: 10. CDR3 length: 16 residues. CDR3 sequence reads: CASSWGGSSISYEQYF. The CDR3 DNA is TGCGCCAGCAGCTGGGGAGGGTCCAGCATTTCCTACGAGCAGTACTTC.

This clone was seen once. J is TRBJ1-4 and V is TRBV7-9; D not resolved. Trimming took 1 base from V and 4 from J, leaving 10 bases between them. This CDR3 is 15 amino acids long. The germline V gene has CDR1 SEHNR and CDR2 FQNEAQ (reference sequence). CDR3 bases: TGTGCCAGCAGCTTAGTGGACGGAGTTAATGAAAAACTGTTTTTT. Amino acids: CASSLVDGVNEKLFF.

This clone was seen a handful of times. The rearrangement links TRBV27 to TRBJ1-2; weak D call: TRBD1 (5 bases). Per germline, CDR1 MNHEY and CDR2 SMNVEV (reference sequence). V lost 2 bases and J lost 8, with 12 bases in between. The CDR3 has 13 amino acids. CDR3 in amino acids: CASSLAGREGYTF. CDR3 DNA: TGTGCCAGCAGTTTAGCAGGGCGTGAGGGCTACACCTTC.

V usage is TRBV11-2 and J usage is TRBJ2-5; 8 bases are shared with TRBD1. After removal of 2 bases from V and 6 bases from J, the junction contained 2 bases not matched to a gene. Looked up from germline, CDR1 is SGHAT and CDR2 is FQNNGV. The CDR3 runs 13 residues. The CDR3 DNA sequence: TGTGCCAGCAGCTTAACAGGGGGTCAGACCCAGTACTTC. Residues: CASSLTGGQTQYF.

The chain joins TRBV7-9 to TRBJ2-6, with D unclear. Deletions cut 2 bases from V and 4 bases from J, with 9 bases between. This CDR3 is built from 15 residues. In germline, CDR1 is SEHNR, CDR2 FQNEAQ (reference sequence). The CDR3, as DNA: TGTGCCAGCAGCTTAAAAGGGTTGGGGGCCAACGTCCTGACTTTC. Protein sequence: CASSLKGLGANVLTF.

Details on this clone: Within the sample, other DNA sequences also encode this same CDR3. The rearrangement joins TRBV14 to TRBJ1-4; D call uncertain. Per germline, CDR1 SGHDN and CDR2 FVKESK. V lost 1 base and J lost 7, with 4 bases in between. The CDR3 contains 12 residues. In nucleotides, the CDR3 is TGTGCCAGCAGCCAAGTTGGTGAAAAACTGTTTTTT. Its protein is CASSQVGEKLFF.

The V call is TRBV29-1, the J call TRBJ1-2, with D tentatively TRBD1 (6 bases). The CDR3 has 16 residues. CDR1 is SQVTM, CDR2 ANQGSEA, per germline. Deletions cut 6 bases from V and 7 bases from J, with 27 bases between. The chain's CDR3 is CSVAPHSAGKGGGYTF. The DNA of the CDR3 is TGCAGCGTCGCCCCCCATTCGGCAGGGAAAGGGGGTGGCTACACCTTC.

The chain joins TRBV6-5 to TRBJ1-1; D possibly corresponds to TRBD1 (6 bases). The CDR3 has 15 amino acids. V was trimmed by 2 bases and J by 0 bases, leaving 10 bases between them. Germline assignment: CDR1 MNHEY and CDR2 SVGAGI. The CDR3 region is CASSYATGLNTEAFF. The CDR3 nucleotides read TGTGCCAGCAGTTACGCGACAGGCTTGAACACTGAAGCTTTCTTT.

The chain has TRBV5-4 and TRBJ1-1; D might be TRBD1 (5 bases). Germline CDR1 is SGHNT and CDR2 is YYREEE (reference sequence). V was pared by 2 bases and J by 4 bases, with 12 bases between. The CDR3 sequence is 14 residues long. The CDR3 region is CASSFLSGGTEAFF. For the CDR3, the DNA is TGTGCCAGCAGCTTTCTATCGGGGGGCACTGAAGCTTTCTTT.

The chain employs TRBV6-5 and TRBJ2-7; TRBD1 aligns across 10 bases. V trimming: 6 bases; J trimming: 6 bases; junction bases outside the gene matches: 5. Per germline, CDR1 MNHEY and CDR2 SVGAGI. The CDR3 has 13 amino acids. The CDR3 nucleotides read TGTGCCAGCAGAATAGGACAGGGGGGCGAGCAGTACTTC. Protein: CASRIGQGGEQYF.

The chain links TRBV30 to TRBJ1-2; D is uncertain. CDR1 and CDR2 from the germline V gene are GTSNPN and SVGIG (reference sequence). The CDR3 is 15 amino acids. Trimming took 1 base from V and 0 from J, leaving 12 bases between them. CDR3 region: CAWSGSSRPNYGYTF. CDR3 DNA sequence: TGTGCCTGGAGTGGGAGTTCTCGTCCTAACTATGGCTACACCTTC.

This clone was counted once. V and J are TRBV9 and TRBJ2-1; D might be TRBD1 (7 bases). Trimming stripped 3 bases from V and 9 bases from J, with 22 bases between. Germline assignment: CDR1 SGDLS and CDR2 YYNGEE. The length of the CDR3 is 16 residues. The CDR3 loop is CASSAGDSDGSGEQFF. CDR3 bases: TGTGCCAGCAGCGCGGGGGACAGCGATGGGTCGGGTGAGCAGTTCTTC.

The chain combines TRBV28 with TRBJ2-2; TRBD2 might be the D (5 bases). The CDR3 length is 14 residues. CDR1 and CDR2 from the germline V gene are MDHEN and SYDVKM. The V end lost 8 bases, the J end lost 5 bases, and 15 bases lay between the germline ends. CDR3 sequence reads: CASAPPPGTGELFF. For the CDR3, the DNA is TGTGCCAGCGCCCCCCCTCCGGGGACCGGGGAGCTGTTTTTT.

The chain employs TRBV18 and TRBJ1-1; 7 bases match TRBD1. Per the germline V gene, CDR1 is KGHSH and CDR2 is LQKENI. The CDR3 contains 14 residues. V shed 5 bases, J shed 6 bases, and the junction held 9 bases outside the gene matches. DNA of the CDR3: TGTGCCAGCTCATCTCCAGGGGGGGTCCCTGAAGCTTTCTTT. Translating gives CASSSPGGVPEAFF.

V and J are TRBV10-1 and TRBJ2-1; TRBD2 agrees at 9 bases. This CDR3 has 15 amino acids. V shed 3 bases, J shed 6 bases, and the junction held 6 bases outside the gene matches. Germline assignment: CDR1 WNHNN and CDR2 SYGVQD (reference sequence). The CDR3, as DNA: TGCGCCAGCAGTGACAATGCGGGAGGGTTCAATGAGCAGTTCTTC. Its translation is CASSDNAGGFNEQFF.

This chain connects TRBV2 to TRBJ2-7; tentatively, D is TRBD1 (6 bases). The CDR3 totals 13 residues. Trimming shortened V by 6 bases and J by 1 base, and 10 bases separated the two germline ends. Germline V CDR1 and CDR2: SNHLY, FYNNEI. The CDR3 sequence is CASRLRGSYEQYF. Here the CDR3 DNA reads TGTGCCAGCAGACTCAGGGGTTCCTACGAGCAGTACTTC.

The chain combines TRBV7-8 with TRBJ1-5, with no clear D. Germline CDR1 and CDR2: SGHVS and FQNEAQ. V was shortened by 6 bases and J by 3 bases, with 12 bases between the two germline ends. This CDR3 has 14 amino acids. The CDR3 nucleotides are TGTGCCAGCAGTCCTAGTGGCGTCAATCAGCCCCAGCATTTT. This codes for CASSPSGVNQPQHF. The whole variable domain, filled in from reference TRBV7-8 and TRBJ1-5, reads GAGVSQSPRYKVAKRGQDVALRCDPISGHVSLFWYQQALGQGPEFLTYFQNEAQLDKSGLPSDRFFAERPEGSVSTLKIQRTQQEDSAVYLCASSPSGVNQPQHFGDGTRLSIL.

The genes are TRBV19 and TRBJ2-5; 11 nucleotides match TRBD1. The germline CDR1 and CDR2 sequences are LNHDA and SQIVND (reference sequence). V was clipped by 3 bases and J by 5 bases; unmatched bases: 5. The CDR3 is 15 amino acids. This CDR3 is CASSIGQGAVETQYF. In nucleotides, the CDR3 is TGTGCCAGTAGTATTGGACAGGGGGCGGTGGAGACCCAGTACTTC.

The chain uses TRBV10-3 and TRBJ1-5; no clear D gene. With 7 bases removed from V and 5 bases from J, the gap between germline ends came to 12 bases. The CDR3 totals 13 residues. Germline V gives CDR1 ENHRY, CDR2 SYGVKD. The CDR3 nucleotides read TGTGCCATCAATGGACGGGAGGATCAGCCCCAGCATTTT. This encodes CAINGREDQPQHF.

The chain couples TRBV6-6 to TRBJ1-1; 7 bases are shared with TRBD1. V was clipped by 6 bases and J by 5 bases; unmatched bases: 9. Looked up from germline, CDR1 is MNHNY and CDR2 is SVGAGI (reference sequence). The CDR3 runs to 14 residues. This CDR3 is CASRREGAGTEAFF. For the CDR3, the DNA is TGTGCCAGCAGGCGGGAGGGGGCCGGAACTGAAGCTTTCTTT.

The chain is built from TRBV29-1 and TRBJ2-1; tentatively, D is TRBD1 or TRBD2 (5 bases each). CDR3 length equals 12 residues. Trimming shortened V by 6 bases and J by 7 bases, and 13 bases separated the two germline ends. CDR1 is SQVTM and CDR2 is ANQGSEA in the germline V gene. CDR3 amino acids: CSVAGTWNEQFF. The CDR3 nucleotides read TGCAGCGTAGCCGGGACCTGGAATGAGCAGTTCTTC.

CDR3 nucleotides: TGTGCCATCAATGGGGGGCATCAAGAGACCCAGTACTTC. This translates into CAINGGHQETQYF. The V call is TRBV10-3, the J call TRBJ2-5, with D perhaps being TRBD1 or TRBD2 (6 bases each). The V gene lost 7 bases and the J gene lost 2 bases, with 11 bases spanning the gap. Germline-derived CDR1 and CDR2 are ENHRY and SYGVKD. CDR3 length: 13 residues.